These 16 T cell receptor beta chains share one sample of origin, sequenced in a study of STAT3 mutations in large granular lymphocyte leukemia. Findings and limits, study-wide: Every T-LGLL patient had at least one immunodominant TCRbeta clonotype.

These receptors have no known antigen. Profiled with immunoSEQ multiplex PCR; TCRdb holds only in-frame clones, not every one. Altogether some 27,000 clones are present, around 80% being singletons, with the ten largest covering approximately 30%. The sequenced material came from peripheral blood mononuclear cells. The receptors here all came from a woman between 50 and 59 years old with T-cell large granular lymphocyte leukemia. Some clones in this sample may be carry-over from other donors' samples.

V and J are TRBV9 and TRBJ1-1, with D hard to call. The CDR3 has 14 residues. Trimming took off 0 bases at V and 5 bases at J, with 11 bases between the two ends. Germline assignment: CDR1 SGDLS and CDR2 YYNGEE. In DNA form, the CDR3 reads TGTGCCAGCAGCGTAGGGGGAGAATCGACTGAAGCTTTCTTT. Its protein is CASSVGGESTEAFF.

The chain links TRBV30 to TRBJ2-6; 7 positions agree with TRBD1. Unmatched junction bases numbered 18, after V lost 7 bases and J lost 0 bases. CDR1 and CDR2 (germline): GTSNPN, SVGIG (reference sequence). There are 19 residues in the CDR3. The CDR3 DNA is TGTGCCTTCACCGGGCCGGGACAGAATTACGGCTCTGGGGCCAACGTCCTGACTTTC. It encodes CAFTGPGQNYGSGANVLTF.

The rearrangement links TRBV7-9 to TRBJ2-7, with a tentative D call TRBD1 (6 bases). This CDR3 region has 17 residues. Germline-derived CDR1 and CDR2 are SEHNR and FQNEAQ (reference sequence). Trimming removed 0 bases at V and 6 bases at J, with 21 bases between. DNA for the CDR3: TGTGCCAGCAGCTTAGCATCCGCAAGGGACACCGCTTTCGAGCAGTACTTC. It yields the protein CASSLASARDTAFEQYF.

This chain links TRBV5-1 with TRBJ1-1; no clear D. Germline V gene lookup returns CDR1 SGHRS and CDR2 YFSETQ. V dropped 3 bases and J dropped 0 bases, with 15 bases sitting between them. The CDR3 has 16 amino acids. CDR3 coding DNA: TGCGCCAGCAGCTATGGACTGAGTCCCTTGAACACTGAAGCTTTCTTT. This translates into CASSYGLSPLNTEAFF.

J is TRBJ2-2 and V is TRBV25-1; D ambiguous. V was pared by 6 bases and J by 4 bases, with 9 bases between. Germline V gene data show CDR1 as MGHDK and CDR2 as SYGVNS. The CDR3 consists of 13 residues. The CDR3 here is CASSGSSTGELFF. In nucleotides, the CDR3 is TGTGCCAGCAGCGGTAGCAGCACCGGGGAGCTGTTTTTT.

There are a few counts of this clone. The chain has TRBV7-9 and TRBJ2-1, with no clear D. CDR3 size: 12 residues. Trimming took 3 bases from V and 10 from J, leaving 10 bases between them. Germline lookup yields CDR1 SEHNR and CDR2 FQNEAQ (reference sequence). The CDR3 reads CASSFGLYEQFF. DNA of the CDR3: TGTGCCAGCAGCTTTGGCCTCTACGAGCAGTTCTTC.

The chain is built from TRBV4-3 and TRBJ2-7; 9 nucleotides match TRBD1. V lost 3 bases to trimming and J lost 5 bases; unmatched junction nucleotides: 8. Germline V gives CDR1 LGHNA, CDR2 YSLEER. CDR3 length: 15 amino acids. The CDR3 region has the DNA TGCGCCAGCAGCCAGTGGGACAGGGCTCTCAACGAGCAGTACTTC. It translates to CASSQWDRALNEQYF.

This chain links TRBV5-1 with TRBJ2-7; 8 bases are shared with TRBD2. J lost 5 bases, V lost 0 bases, and 4 bases had no gene match. This CDR3 comprises 14 residues. Germline loops: CDR1 SGHRS, CDR2 YFSETQ. The CDR3 DNA reads as TGCGCCAGCAGCTTGGAGCGGGAGATCGACGAGCAGTACTTC. Translation: CASSLEREIDEQYF.

The rearrangement uses TRBV7-9 and TRBJ2-3; 14 bases map to TRBD2. Germline-derived CDR1 and CDR2 are SEHNR and FQNEAQ (reference sequence). The CDR3 is 17 amino acids. Unmatched junction bases numbered 5, after V lost 5 bases and J lost 1 base. The CDR3 coding sequence is TGTGCCAGCAGCGTGCCGGGACTAGCGGGAGGCACAGATACGCAGTATTTT. Translation gives CASSVPGLAGGTDTQYF.

This sequence joins TRBV6-6 and TRBJ1-1; 7 nucleotides agree with TRBD1. Per germline, CDR1 MNHNY and CDR2 SVGAGI (reference sequence). The CDR3 contains 14 residues. Trimming cost V 5 bases and J 4 bases; bases outside gene matches: 7. For the CDR3, the DNA is TGTGCCAGCAGTGCCGACAGGGTAGGCACTGAAGCTTTCTTT. Translated: CASSADRVGTEAFF.

The chain joins TRBV29-1 to TRBJ1-1; unclear D gene. Germline V gene lookup returns CDR1 SQVTM and CDR2 ANQGSEA. V shed 7 bases and J shed 0 bases, with 12 bases lying between them. The CDR3 totals 13 residues. The CDR3 region is CSARTDMNTEAFF. The CDR3 region has the DNA TGCAGCGCCAGGACCGACATGAACACTGAAGCTTTCTTT. The variable domain in full, with the rest retrieved from reference TRBV29-1 and TRBJ1-1, is SAVISQKPSRDICQRGTSLTIQCQVDSQVTMMFWYRQQPGQSLTLIATANQGSEATYESGFVIDKFPISRPNLTFSTLTVSNMSPEDSSIYLCSARTDMNTEAFFGQGTRLTVV.

The chain couples TRBV5-1 to TRBJ1-3; possibly TRBD1 for D (5 bases). This CDR3 is 15 amino acids long. Per the germline V gene, CDR1 is SGHRS and CDR2 is YFSETQ. Trimming took off 4 bases at V and 0 bases at J, with 11 bases between the two ends. The CDR3 bases are TGCGCCAGCAGCCCGACAGCCTACTCTGGAAACACCATATATTTT. This sequence encodes CASSPTAYSGNTIYF.

The CDR3 DNA reads as TGTGCCAGCAGCTTGGTTGGGGGGGGGAACACTGAAGCTTTCTTT. It yields the protein CASSLVGGGNTEAFF. The chain employs TRBV5-4 and TRBJ1-1, with D perhaps TRBD1 (5 bases). The ends were cut back, 0 bases at V and 1 base at J, with 10 bases in the middle. Germline V CDR1 and CDR2: SGHNT, YYREEE (reference sequence). The CDR3 runs 15 residues.

This clone was seen only a few times. J is TRBJ1-3 and V is TRBV4-3, with unresolved D. The length of the CDR3 is 16 residues. V lost 0 bases and J lost 6, with 15 bases in between. Germline values: CDR1 LGHNA, CDR2 YSLEER. For the CDR3, the DNA is TGCGCCAGCAGCCAAGATCCCGGATATGCGGCAAACACCATATATTTT. Its protein is CASSQDPGYAANTIYF.

The chain recombines TRBV18 with TRBJ1-2; D not resolved. Between the trimmed V and J ends, which lost 0 bases and 2 bases, there was a span of 10 bases. Germline lookup yields CDR1 KGHSH and CDR2 LQKENI. The CDR3 sequence is 15 residues long. The CDR3, as DNA: TGTGCCAGCTCACCACCTCAGGCCAACAACTATGGCTACACCTTC. Amino acids: CASSPPQANNYGYTF.

The chain carries TRBV5-5 and TRBJ2-1; D gene unclear. The CDR3 extends over 11 amino acids. CDR1 and CDR2 from the germline V gene are SGHKS and YYEKEE (reference sequence). Trimming stripped 5 bases from V and 5 bases from J, with 5 bases between. CDR3 region: CASRQNNEQFF. CDR3 nucleotide sequence: TGTGCCAGCAGGCAGAACAATGAGCAGTTCTTC. The whole variable domain, filled in from reference TRBV5-5 and TRBJ2-1, reads DAGVTQSPTHLIKTRGQQVTLRCSPISGHKSVSWYQQVLGQGPQFIFQYYEKEERGRGNFPDRFSARQFPNYSSELNVNALLLGDSALYLCASRQNNEQFFGPGTRLTVL.